Each of the 14 T cell receptor beta chains below was sequenced from the same sample in a study of technical replicates of blood from a few donors. Sequenced by immunoSEQ multiplex PCR; TCRdb stores in-frame clones only, minus some. The data contain tens of thousands of clones, around 96% of them singletons. The sequenced sample consisted of T cells isolated from PBMCs. Receptor source: a human donor in good health.

V and J are TRBV6-6 and TRBJ2-7; the match to TRBD1 covers 9 bases. V gave up 5 bases and J gave up 4 bases; unmatched junction bases: 3. The CDR3 loop spans 13 amino acids. CDR1 MNHNY and CDR2 SVGAGI come from the germline V gene (reference sequence). The CDR3 reads CASSGDREYEQYF. The CDR3 DNA follows: TGTGCCAGCAGTGGGGACAGGGAGTACGAGCAGTACTTC.

In the case of this clone: An end of the junction does not agree with germline; a read error may underlie this. V and J are TRBV27 and TRBJ1-5; 7 bases fit TRBD1. This CDR3 region has 14 residues. Germline CDR1 reads MNHEY; CDR2 reads SMNVEV (reference sequence). CDR3 sequence (DNA): TGTGCCAGCAGTTCAGGGGGTAGCTATCAGCCCCAGCATTTT. Translated: CASSSGGSYQPQHF.

The chain is built from TRBV5-1 and TRBJ1-4; D might be TRBD1 (5 bases). The CDR3 runs 14 residues. The germline V gene has CDR1 SGHRS and CDR2 YFSETQ. Deletions cut 5 bases from V and 3 bases from J, with 11 bases between. The CDR3 DNA reads as TGCGCCAGCAGAAATGGGGGGTCTAATGAAAAACTGTTTTTT. Its translation is CASRNGGSNEKLFF.

The chain links TRBV28 to TRBJ1-5; D is unresolved. Germline CDR1 is MDHEN and CDR2 is SYDVKM. There are 14 residues in the CDR3. With 3 bases removed from V and 11 bases from J, the gap between germline ends came to 17 bases. The CDR3, as DNA: TGTGCCAGCAGTTTCCACCAACAGTCGGGGACCCAGCATTTT. Encoded protein: CASSFHQQSGTQHF.

The rearrangement uses TRBV7-9 and TRBJ1-1; D perhaps matches TRBD1 (6 bases). Trimming took off 3 bases at V and 6 bases at J, with 11 bases between the two ends. Per germline, CDR1 SEHNR and CDR2 FQNEAQ (reference sequence). CDR3 length equals 13 residues. CDR3 in DNA: TGTGCCAGCAGCTTGGAACAGGGCTCTGAAGCTTTCTTT. Protein: CASSLEQGSEAFF.

The rearrangement joins TRBV7-6 to TRBJ2-1; 7 bases line up with TRBD2. V lost 1 base, J lost 8 bases, and 2 bases stayed unmatched. Germline CDR1 is SGHVS and CDR2 is FNYEAQ. The CDR3 is made up of 13 amino acids. CDR3 coding DNA: TGTGCCAGCAGCTTAGGAGGGAGGGATGAGCAGTTCTTC. Its protein product is CASSLGGRDEQFF.

As DNA, the CDR3 is TGTGCCAGCAGTACAGGGACAGGAGCTAACGGTTTCTTT. Translation: CASSTGTGANGFF. The chain uses TRBV6-5 and TRBJ1-1, with 8 bases identical to TRBD1. J was trimmed by 13 bases and V by 5 bases; bases with no gene match: 12. The CDR3 length is 13 residues. Germline V gives CDR1 MNHEY, CDR2 SVGAGI.

V gene TRBV6-6 combines with J gene TRBJ2-7; 7 bases are shared with TRBD1. The ends lost 4 bases at V and 2 bases at J; junction bases unmatched: 2. The germline V gene has CDR1 MNHNY and CDR2 SVGAGI (reference sequence). The CDR3 runs to 13 residues. CDR3 sequence (DNA): TGTGCCAGCAGTTGGGACAGAGCCTACGAGCAGTACTTC. Protein product: CASSWDRAYEQYF.

V and J are TRBV11-2 and TRBJ2-5; 11 nucleotides match TRBD2. The junction had 17 bases not matched to a gene; V was cut back by 9 bases and J by 2 bases. Germline CDR1 and CDR2: SGHAT and FQNNGV. This CDR3 contains 18 residues. The CDR3 DNA sequence: TGTGCCAGTAGATGGGTTCTAGCGGGGGGCGGGTATCAAGAGACCCAGTACTTC. The encoded protein is CASRWVLAGGGYQETQYF.

The chain couples TRBV6-1 to TRBJ2-7; a possible D gene is TRBD1 (6 bases). The CDR3 spans 14 residues. Germline values: CDR1 MNHNS, CDR2 SASEGT. Trimming removed 7 bases at V and 5 bases at J, with 18 bases between. CDR3 nucleotide sequence: TGTGCCAGCATGGTTAGGACAGAGGTCCACGAGCAGTACTTC. This codes for CASMVRTEVHEQYF.

The chain couples TRBV10-3 to TRBJ2-3; 9 positions match TRBD2. The CDR3 extends over 17 amino acids. The V gene end was trimmed by 0 bases and the J gene end by 5 bases; junction bases not matched to a gene: 9. Germline V gives CDR1 ENHRY, CDR2 SYGVKD. The CDR3 nucleotides are TGTGCCATCAGTGAGTCGACTGGCGGGGGGGCCCTAGATACGCAGTATTTT. This translates into CAISESTGGGALDTQYF.

J is TRBJ1-1 and V is TRBV28, with 8 bases matching TRBD1. Germline trimming cut 3 bases from V and 3 bases from J; bases unmatched to any gene: 6. The CDR3 runs 15 residues. Germline V gene lookup returns CDR1 MDHEN and CDR2 SYDVKM. The CDR3 coding sequence is TGTGCCAGCAGTTTCGGTACAGGGGGGCACACTGAAGCTTTCTTT. Translation: CASSFGTGGHTEAFF.

The chain uses TRBV7-9 and TRBJ2-5; tentatively, D is TRBD1 (5 bases). V was trimmed by 2 bases and J by 3 bases, leaving 13 bases between them. The CDR3 length is 15 residues. Per germline, CDR1 SEHNR and CDR2 FQNEAQ (reference sequence). CDR3 DNA sequence: TGTGCCAGCAGCTTAAGTCTTGGGGCCAAAGAGACCCAGTACTTC. It yields the protein CASSLSLGAKETQYF.

The chain employs TRBV2 and TRBJ2-7; 7 bases are a match to TRBD2. The length of the CDR3 is 17 residues. CDR1 SNHLY and CDR2 FYNNEI come from the germline V gene. Trimming at V came to 6 bases and at J to 4 bases, leaving 18 bases not matched to a gene. CDR3 coding DNA: TGTGCCAGCAGCGCTGCGATGGGGAGGGGAGACCTATACGAGCAGTACTTC. Translating gives CASSAAMGRGDLYEQYF.